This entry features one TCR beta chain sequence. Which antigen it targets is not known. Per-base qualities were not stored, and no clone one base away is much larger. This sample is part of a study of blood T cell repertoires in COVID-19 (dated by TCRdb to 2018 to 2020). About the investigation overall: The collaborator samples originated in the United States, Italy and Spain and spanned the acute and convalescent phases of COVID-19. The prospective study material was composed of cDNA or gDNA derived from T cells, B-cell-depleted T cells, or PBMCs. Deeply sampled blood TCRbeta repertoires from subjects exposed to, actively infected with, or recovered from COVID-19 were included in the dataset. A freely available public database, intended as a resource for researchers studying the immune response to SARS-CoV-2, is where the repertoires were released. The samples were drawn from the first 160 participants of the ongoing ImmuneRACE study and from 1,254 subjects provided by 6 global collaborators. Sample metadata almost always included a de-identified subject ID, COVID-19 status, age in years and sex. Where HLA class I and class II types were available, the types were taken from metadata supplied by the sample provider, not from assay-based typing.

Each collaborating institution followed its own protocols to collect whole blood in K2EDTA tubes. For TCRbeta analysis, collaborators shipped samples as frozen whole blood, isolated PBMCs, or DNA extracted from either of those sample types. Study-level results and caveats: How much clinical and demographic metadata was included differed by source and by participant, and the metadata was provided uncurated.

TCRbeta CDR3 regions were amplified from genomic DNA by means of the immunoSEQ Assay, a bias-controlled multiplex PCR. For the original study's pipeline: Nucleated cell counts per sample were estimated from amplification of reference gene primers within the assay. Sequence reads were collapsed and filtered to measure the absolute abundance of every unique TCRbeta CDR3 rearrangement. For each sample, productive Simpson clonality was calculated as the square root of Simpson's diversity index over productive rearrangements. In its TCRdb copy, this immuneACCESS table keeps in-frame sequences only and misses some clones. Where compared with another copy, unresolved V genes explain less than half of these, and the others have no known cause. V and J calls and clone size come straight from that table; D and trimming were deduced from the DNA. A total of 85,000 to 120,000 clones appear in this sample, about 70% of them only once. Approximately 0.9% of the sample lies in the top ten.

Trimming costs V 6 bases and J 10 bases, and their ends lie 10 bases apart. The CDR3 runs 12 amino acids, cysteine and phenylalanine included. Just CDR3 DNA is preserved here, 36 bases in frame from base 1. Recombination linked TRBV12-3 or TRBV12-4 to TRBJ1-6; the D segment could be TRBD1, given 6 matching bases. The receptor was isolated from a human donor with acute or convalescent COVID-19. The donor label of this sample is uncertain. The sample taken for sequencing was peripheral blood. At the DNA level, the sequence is TGTGCCAGCAGATACAGGGACTCACCCCTCCACTTT. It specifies CASRYRDSPLHF.